These T cell receptor beta chains were read from a single sample in a study of regulatory dendritic cells for organ transplantation. Method: immunoSEQ multiplex PCR; TCRdb's copy keeps in-frame clones and lacks some. The profile shows tens of thousands of clones, under 95% of them singletons. The specimen sequenced was naive CD8+ T cells from blood. The origin of the receptors is a human donor in good health. Both conserved end residues are part of each CDR3. D genes are given only for firm matches. Expanded clones are given a class, and other clones once, few, many or no size at all.

>13|NA|NA|TRBJ2-1|TRBV9
TGTGCCAGCAGCCCCCCCCGGCGTCATGAGCAGTTCTTC
CASSPPRRHEQFF
>14|TRBD2|NA|TRBJ2-7|TRBV9
TGTGCCAGCAGCCTAGAGGGGACTAGCTACGAGCAGTACTTC
CASSLEGTSYEQYF
>16|TRBD2|NA|TRBJ2-7|TRBV5-4
TGTGCCAGCAGCGCGAAAGCGGGGGCGCTCCACTACGAGCAGTACTTC
CASSAKAGALHYEQYF
>16|NA|NA|TRBJ2-5|TRBV19
TGTGCCAGTAGTATAGATCCCCAGGGTTACCAAGAGACCCAGTACTTC
CASSIDPQGYQETQYF
>14|NA|NA|TRBJ2-1|TRBV7-2
TGTGCCAGCAGCTGGTCCGGGACGAACAATGAGCAGTTCTTC
CASSWSGTNNEQFF
>10|NA|NA|TRBJ1-1|TRBV2
TGTGCCATCGACAGTAAGAAAGCTTTCTTT
CAIDSKKAFF
>19|NA|once|TRBJ2-2|TRBV7-9
TGTGCCAGCAGCGCGCTTTACGATCAGGGGAGGTTGGACACCGGGGAGCTGTTTTTT
CASSALYDQGRLDTGELFF
>15|NA|once|TRBJ1-2|TRBV7-9
TGTGCCAGCAGCTTAGCGCGTAGCAGAATCTATGGCTACACCTTC
CASSLARSRIYGYTF
>17|TRBD2|NA|TRBJ2-3|TRBV7-2
TGTGCCAGCAGCTTAGTTACAAGCGGGGGGGGCACAGATACGCAGTATTTT
CASSLVTSGGGTDTQYF
>15|NA|NA|TRBJ2-1|TRBV5-4
TGTGCCAGCAGCTTGGGGCAGGAGTACTACAATGAGCAGTTCTTC
CASSLGQEYYNEQFF
>14|NA|NA|TRBJ1-5|TRBV30
TGTGCCTGGTTCCTGGTGGGTAGCAATCAGCCCCAGCATTTT
CAWFLVGSNQPQHF
>13|NA|NA|TRBJ1-2|TRBV7-2
TGTGCCAGCGGAACAGGCACCTACTATGGCTACACCTTC
CASGTGTYYGYTF
>15|NA|NA|TRBJ1-5|TRBV4-3
TGCGCCAGCAGCGCGACAGTGTATAGCAATCAGCCCCAGCATTTT
CASSATVYSNQPQHF
>17|NA|once|TRBJ2-7|TRBV11-2
TGTGCCAGCAGCTTAGATCCTGCAGGGGGGGGTTTTTTCGAGCAGTACTTC
CASSLDPAGGGFFEQYF
>15|TRBD1|NA|TRBJ1-1|TRBV27
TGTGCCAGCAGCCGATTCAGGGGGCGCGGAACTGAAGCTTTCTTT
CASSRFRGRGTEAFF
>13|NA|NA|TRBJ1-2|TRBV7-6
TGTGCCAGCAGCTTAGATATGAGGAGGGGCTACACCTTC
CASSLDMRRGYTF
>17|TRBD2|NA|TRBJ2-7|TRBV30
TGTGCCTGGAGAGAGGGACTAGCGGGAAGAAAAGGCTACGAGCAGTACTTC
CAWREGLAGRKGYEQYF
>15|TRBD1|NA|TRBJ1-1|TRBV9
TGTGCCAGCAGCGCCTCCCGGGACAGCGACACTGAAGCTTTCTTT
CASSASRDSDTEAFF
>13|TRBD2|NA|TRBJ2-1|TRBV5-4
TGTGCCAGCAGTCCCCAGGGAGGGAATGAGCAGTTCTTC
CASSPQGGNEQFF
>14|NA|NA|TRBJ2-1|TRBV7-8
TGTGCCAGCAGCTTAAAGTCTAGGTACAATGAGCAGTTCTTC
CASSLKSRYNEQFF
>17|TRBD1|NA|TRBJ1-2|TRBV9
TGTGCCAGCAGCGGGCGAAATCGACAGGGCTTTAACTATGGCTACACCTTC
CASSGRNRQGFNYGYTF
>15|NA|NA|TRBJ1-2|TRBV29-1
TGCAGCGTTGAAGACCCTGGGGCCCATAACTATGGCTACACCTTC
CSVEDPGAHNYGYTF
>16|NA|NA|TRBJ1-6|TRBV5-1
TGCGCCAGCAGCCAGGAGGGTTTCCGCTATAATTCACCCCTCCACTTT
CASSQEGFRYNSPLHF
>13|NA|few|TRBJ1-5|TRBV27
TGTGCCAGCAGTTTGGGGTCCAATCAGCCCCAGCATTTT
CASSLGSNQPQHF
>12|NA|NA|TRBJ2-1|TRBV5-4
TGTGCCAGCATCGGGACCACGGATGAGCAGTTCTTC
CASIGTTDEQFF
>13|NA|NA|TRBJ1-1|TRBV7-6
TGTGCCAGCAGCCCCCCGGGGAGCACTGAAGCTTTCTTT
CASSPPGSTEAFF
>15|TRBD2|once|TRBJ2-3|TRBV28
TGTGCCAGCACCTTGCGGGAGTTGTCGACAGATACGCAGTATTTT
CASTLRELSTDTQYF
>14|NA|NA|TRBJ1-1|TRBV27
TGTGCCAGCAGTCAGTTTCGGACGGACACTGAAGCTTTCTTT
CASSQFRTDTEAFF
>16|TRBD1|once|TRBJ1-3|TRBV18
TGTGCCAGCTCACAAAAGGACAGGGTTTCTGGAAACACCATATATTTT
CASSQKDRVSGNTIYF
>11|NA|NA|TRBJ1-5|TRBV6-6
TGTGCCAGCAGTCCCGGTCAGCCCCAGCATTTT
CASSPGQPQHF
>15|NA|NA|TRBJ1-1|TRBV4-3
TGCGCCAGCAGCCAAGGCGTACTTAGCCTTACTGAAGCTTTCTTT
CASSQGVLSLTEAFF
>17|TRBD2|NA|TRBJ2-3|TRBV7-2
TGTGCCAGCAGCCAAAGACTAGCGGGAGGGAGCACAGATACGCAGTATTTT
CASSQRLAGGSTDTQYF
>14|NA|NA|TRBJ2-7|TRBV10-2
TGCGCCAGCAGTGAGGCACTTGGGGGGATGGAGCAGTACTTC
CASSEALGGMEQYF
>15|NA|NA|TRBJ1-2|TRBV2
TGTGCCAGCATCGAGGGGACTCTCCCTAACTATGGCTACACCTTC
CASIEGTLPNYGYTF
>13|NA|NA|TRBJ2-7|TRBV4-1
TGCGCCAGCAGCCAAGTGAGGGGCCACGAGCAGTACTTC
CASSQVRGHEQYF
>17|TRBD2|NA|TRBJ2-3|TRBV19
TGTGCCAGTAGTGCCCCTAGACTAGCGGGGGGCACAGATACGCAGTATTTT
CASSAPRLAGGTDTQYF
>15|NA|NA|TRBJ2-3|TRBV7-9
TGTGCCAGCAGCTTTCGAGATTCTAACACAGATACGCAGTATTTT
CASSFRDSNTDTQYF
>13|NA|NA|TRBJ1-2|TRBV2
TGTGCCAGTTGGGGTGGCCTACTCTATGGCTACACCTTC
CASWGGLLYGYTF
>16|TRBD2|NA|TRBJ2-1|TRBV29-1
TGCAGCGTTGAAGGGACTAGCGGGAGGGCCACCAATGAGCAGTTCTTC
CSVEGTSGRATNEQFF
>13|NA|NA|TRBJ1-5|TRBV9
TGTGCCAGCAGCATAGACCCGTCCCAGCCCCAGCATTTT
CASSIDPSQPQHF
>15|NA|NA|TRBJ2-3|TRBV7-3
TGTGCCAGCAGCTTAACGTGGGTAGCGCAAGATACGCAGTATTTT
CASSLTWVAQDTQYF
>13|NA|NA|TRBJ2-2|TRBV7-9
TGTGCCAGCAGCTTTTTAAAGCCCGGGGAGCTGTTTTTT
CASSFLKPGELFF
>17|NA|NA|TRBJ1-4|TRBV5-8
TGTGCCAGCAGCTTGGGCCTACTGGGAGAGATGAGTGAAAAACTGTTTTTT
CASSLGLLGEMSEKLFF
>13|NA|NA|TRBJ2-2|TRBV6-6
TGTGCCAGCAGTTACGACGGGGCCGGGGAGCTGTTTTTT
CASSYDGAGELFF
>14|TRBD1|NA|TRBJ2-1|TRBV6-5
TGTGCCAGCAGTCTTGGACAGGGGGCCTTCGAGCAGTTCTTC
CASSLGQGAFEQFF
>16|NA|NA|TRBJ1-2|TRBV18
TGTGCCAGCTCACCACCCTTTTATACGATGGGCTATGGCTACACCTTC
CASSPPFYTMGYGYTF
>13|NA|NA|TRBJ1-6|TRBV28
TGTGCCAGCAGTGTTTCCGGGGACTCACCCCTCCACTTT
CASSVSGDSPLHF
>13|NA|once|TRBJ2-7|TRBV27
TGTGCCAGCAGTTATGGGGTTGCCTACGAGCAGTACTTC
CASSYGVAYEQYF
>15|NA|NA|TRBJ2-3|TRBV9
TGTGCCAGCAGCGTAGAGGACAGCCACACAGATACGCAGTATTTT
CASSVEDSHTDTQYF
>14|NA|NA|TRBJ1-1|TRBV27
TGTGCCAGTTCGTTAGGAGGGCTGGGCACTGAAGCTTTCTTT
CASSLGGLGTEAFF
>16|TRBD1|NA|TRBJ2-2|TRBV5-1
TGCGCCAGCAGCTTACCGGGACAGGGGGCCACCGGGGAGCTGTTTTTT
CASSLPGQGATGELFF
>13|NA|NA|TRBJ2-7|TRBV19
TGTGCCAGTAGTAAAGCCTTAACCTCCGAGCAGTACTTC
CASSKALTSEQYF
>13|NA|NA|TRBJ2-1|TRBV6-5
TGTGCCAGCAGGAAAACGGAGGGCTATGAGCAGTTCTTC
CASRKTEGYEQFF
>19|NA|NA|TRBJ1-5|TRBV4-2
TGTGCCAGCAGTCGCAACTTAAGGCGAACGAATTACGACGGGCAGCCCCAGCACTTT
CASSRNLRRTNYDGQPQHF
>13|TRBD1|NA|TRBJ1-6|TRBV6-5
TGTGCCAGCAGTTACGGACAGGGTTCACCCCTCCACTTT
CASSYGQGSPLHF